A single sample is the source of the 29 T cell receptor beta chains below, sequenced in a study of CD8 T cells in ankylosing spondylitis. These receptors' targets are unknown. MiXCR, applied by TCRdb to the 5' RACE reads, yields one record per CDR3 protein. In the table there are 330,000 or so distinct CDR3 sequences, 8% of which are singletons. General study findings and limits: A TCR beta motif of under 10 highly homologous variants seemed to mark ankylosing spondylitis blood.

The sample comprised blood, either unsorted or a sorted T cell fraction (not recorded which). The receptors were gathered from a male donor with ankylosing spondylitis.

Ten or more counts support this clonotype. The V and J genes are TRBV7-9 and TRBJ2-4; D ambiguous. The CDR3 runs to 11 residues. The germline V and J ends were trimmed by 4 bases and 11 bases, with 9 bases remaining between them. The germline CDR1 and CDR2 sequences are SEHNR and FQNEAQ (reference sequence). CDR3 loop: CASSSTVVQYF. The CDR3 DNA is TGTGCCAGCAGCTCCACAGTGGTTCAGTACTTC.

The genes are TRBV20-1 and TRBJ2-3; possible D gene TRBD2, 6 bases. CDR3 length: 15 residues. The germline CDR1 and CDR2 sequences are DFQATT and SNEGSKA (reference sequence). V lost 5 bases, J lost 4 bases, and 19 bases lay in between. In nucleotides, the CDR3 is TGCAGTGCTCGTCCCGAGGAGGGAGGCCCAGATACGCAGTATTTT. Residues: CSARPEEGGPDTQYF.

This clonotype was observed a few times. V usage is TRBV20-1 and J usage is TRBJ2-1; 13 positions agree with TRBD2. J lost 7 bases, V lost 4 bases, and 7 bases had no gene match. The CDR3 is 15 residues long. CDR1 DFQATT and CDR2 SNEGSKA come from the germline V gene (reference sequence). In DNA form, the CDR3 reads TGCAGTGCTACCCCGGGACTAGCGGGAAGGAATGAGCAGTTCTTC. This codes for CSATPGLAGRNEQFF.

The chain recombines TRBV7-9 with TRBJ1-2; D is possibly TRBD1 (5 bases). V was trimmed by 5 bases and J by 4 bases, leaving 17 bases between them. The CDR3 contains 15 residues. Germline CDR1 is SEHNR and CDR2 is FQNEAQ (reference sequence). The CDR3 nucleotides are TGTGCCAGCAGCCAAACCGCCGGGACTGCCTATGGCTACACCTTC. Translating it yields CASSQTAGTAYGYTF.

This clonotype was detected only a few times. The V call is TRBV4-1, the J call TRBJ2-1, with D uncertain. The CDR3 contains 20 residues. Per the germline V gene, CDR1 is MGHRA and CDR2 is YSYEKL. V gave up 0 bases and J gave up 0 bases, with 21 bases separating them. For the CDR3, the DNA is TGCGCCAGCAGCCAAGAGGTGGGCATCGCCTACGAGAGCTCCTACAATGAGCAGTTCTTC. Translation: CASSQEVGIAYESSYNEQFF.

This chain uses TRBV5-1 with TRBJ1-1; the D is unclear. V was shortened by 1 base and J by 5 bases, with 9 bases between the two germline ends. Germline CDR1 reads SGHRS; CDR2 reads YFSETQ. The CDR3 runs 13 residues. CDR3 coding DNA: TGCGCCAGCAGCTTGCCCGGGATGACTGAAGCTTTCTTT. The encoded protein is CASSLPGMTEAFF.

The chain is built from TRBV9 and TRBJ2-3, with 8 bases lining up with TRBD1. The length of the CDR3 is 16 residues. Germline V gene data show CDR1 as SGDLS and CDR2 as YYNGEE. With V trimmed by 2 bases and J by 4 bases, 9 bases remained unmatched. The CDR3 bases are TGTGCCAGCAGCGTCACCGGACAGGGAGCGGCAGATACGCAGTATTTT. It specifies CASSVTGQGAADTQYF.

The chain uses TRBV28 and TRBJ2-4; weak D call: TRBD2 (6 bases). This CDR3 has 14 residues. The germline V gene encodes CDR1 MDHEN and CDR2 SYDVKM. V lost 6 bases and J 5 bases, leaving 14 bases between the germline ends. CDR3 DNA: TGTGCCAGCAGCCGTCCGACGGGGGAAAACATTCAGTACTTC. It yields the protein CASSRPTGENIQYF.

This clonotype showed up just a few times. In nucleotides, the CDR3 is TGTGCCAGCACCCAAGGAGGCAGGGCTTACAATGAGCAGTTCTTC. Residues: CASTQGGRAYNEQFF. The rearrangement joins TRBV27 to TRBJ2-1; perhaps D is TRBD1 or TRBD2 (5 bases each). CDR1 is MNHEY, CDR2 SMNVEV, per germline (reference sequence). This CDR3 contains 15 residues. The ends were cut back, 7 bases at V and 4 bases at J, with 17 bases in the middle.

The chain is built from TRBV11-1 and TRBJ2-1; 10 bases are shared with TRBD2. The CDR3 is 18 residues long. Germline-derived CDR1 and CDR2 are SGHAT and FQDESV (reference sequence). V was clipped by 3 bases and J by 5 bases; unmatched bases: 13. The CDR3 DNA is TGTGCCAGCAGCTTTGGTTCCTATAGCGGGAGGCCGGACAATGAGCAGTTCTTC. Protein: CASSFGSYSGRPDNEQFF.

The chain uses TRBV28 and TRBJ2-4; no clear D. V gave up 3 bases and J gave up 3 bases, with 9 bases separating them. The CDR3 is made up of 14 amino acids. Germline CDR1 MDHEN, CDR2 SYDVKM. As DNA, the CDR3 is TGTGCCAGCAGTTTCCTGTCGGTCAAAAACATTCAGTACTTC. It yields the protein CASSFLSVKNIQYF.

In its sample, this clonotype was seen many times. The chain is built from TRBV12-3 or TRBV12-4 and TRBJ2-1; D call uncertain. The CDR3 extends over 13 amino acids. V lost 3 bases and J lost 9, with 12 bases in between. The CDR3 DNA is TGTGCCAGCAGTTTTGCCTATCCAGGTGAGCAGTTCTTC. Translation gives CASSFAYPGEQFF.

This clonotype was seen only a few times. This rearrangement joins TRBV12-3 or TRBV12-4 to TRBJ1-1, with TRBD1 identical over 9 bases. This CDR3 is 14 amino acids long. V lost 6 bases, J lost 6 bases, and 8 bases stayed unmatched. CDR3 residues: CASRRDRVVAEAFF. The CDR3 region has the DNA TGTGCCAGCAGGCGGGACAGGGTTGTCGCTGAAGCTTTCTTT.

The chain combines TRBV2 with TRBJ2-2, with D tentatively TRBD2 (5 bases). The CDR3 contains 16 residues. Germline V CDR1 and CDR2: SNHLY, FYNNEI. Trimming stripped 6 bases from V and 0 bases from J, with 14 bases between. This CDR3 reads CASSLDSPSNTGELFF. The CDR3 bases are TGTGCCAGCAGCCTGGACTCCCCATCGAACACCGGGGAGCTGTTTTTT.

This clonotype turned up a few times. J is TRBJ2-1 and V is TRBV5-6; 12 nucleotides agree with TRBD1. This CDR3 comprises 17 residues. V dropped 4 bases and J dropped 8; count of bases not matched to a gene: 13. Germline values: CDR1 SGHDT, CDR2 YYEEEE. The CDR3 DNA reads TGTGCCAGCAGCCTGAAAACCGGGACAGGGGGCTTCGATGAGCAGTTCTTC. It codes for CASSLKTGTGGFDEQFF.

This clonotype occurred a few times. The V and J genes are TRBV20-1 and TRBJ1-1, with D maybe TRBD1 (6 bases). Trimming left V 7 bases short and J 6 bases short, with 15 bases between. CDR1 and CDR2 from the germline V gene are DFQATT and SNEGSKA (reference sequence). CDR3 length: 12 residues. CDR3 nucleotides: TGCAGTGAGAAAACAGGGCCCGCTGAAGCTTTCTTT. This codes for CSEKTGPAEAFF.

CDR3 protein: CASSSGTGGDTQYF. The CDR3 nucleotides read TGTGCCAGCAGTTCTGGGACAGGGGGCGATACGCAGTATTTT. V is TRBV27 and J is TRBJ2-3, with TRBD1 identical over 12 bases. V shed 4 bases and J 6 bases; nucleotides not matched to a gene: 2. Germline V gene data show CDR1 as MNHEY and CDR2 as SMNVEV (reference sequence). The CDR3 runs 14 residues.

This sequence joins TRBV12-3 or TRBV12-4 and TRBJ2-7; 8 bases are shared with TRBD2. J lost 3 bases, V lost 6 bases, and 10 bases had no gene match. CDR3 length: 15 amino acids. The CDR3, as DNA: TGTGCCAGCAGCGCCCGGGCTAGCGGGTACTACGAGCAGTACTTC. Translated, it gives CASSARASGYYEQYF.

The rearrangement joins TRBV7-9 to TRBJ2-1; 11 bases align to TRBD1. The V and J ends lost 5 bases and 4 bases, in that order; junction bases with no gene match: 4. From germline, CDR1 is SEHNR and CDR2 FQNEAQ (reference sequence). The CDR3 sequence is 15 residues long. CDR3 sequence reads: CASSNRDRGYNEQFF. The CDR3 bases are TGTGCCAGCAGCAACCGGGACAGGGGGTACAATGAGCAGTTCTTC.

The chain has TRBV12-3 or TRBV12-4 and TRBJ2-1; D possibly matches TRBD1 or TRBD2 (6 bases each). Trimming took 1 base from V and 0 from J, leaving 16 bases between them. This CDR3 region has 18 residues. The CDR3 bases are TGTGCCAGCAGTTTAGAGGGGGACTTTATAAGCTCCTACAATGAGCAGTTCTTC. Amino acid sequence: CASSLEGDFISSYNEQFF.

V gene TRBV9 combines with J gene TRBJ2-5; 7 bases are a match to TRBD2. CDR3 size: 14 residues. CDR1 is SGDLS, CDR2 YYNGEE, per germline. V was pared by 3 bases and J by 5 bases, with 7 bases of the junction left unmatched. The chain's CDR3 is CASSEAGSRETQYF. The CDR3 DNA sequence: TGTGCCAGCAGCGAAGCGGGGAGTCGGGAGACCCAGTACTTC.

J is TRBJ2-1 and V is TRBV4-3; 14 bases agree with TRBD2. From germline, CDR1 is LGHNA and CDR2 YSLEER. CDR3 length: 15 residues. The V segment lost 4 bases and the J segment 8 bases; nucleotides outside the gene matches: 4. CDR3 nucleotides: TGCGCCAGCAGCCCGGGACTAGCGGGAGAGCATGAGCAGTTCTTC. It specifies CASSPGLAGEHEQFF.

The chain is built from TRBV7-8 and TRBJ1-1; D gene unclear. V gave up 1 base and J gave up 11 bases, with 17 bases separating them. The CDR3 is 14 amino acids. From germline, CDR1 is SGHVS and CDR2 FQNEAQ. CDR3 nucleotide sequence: TGTGCCAGCAGCTTAGGAGTAAGGCCGCGCCGGGCTTTCTTT. Its translation is CASSLGVRPRRAFF.

This clonotype was recorded a few times. The rearrangement joins TRBV19 to TRBJ2-1, with 11 bases aligning to TRBD2. V lost 3 bases to trimming and J lost 5 bases; unmatched junction nucleotides: 0. The CDR3 has 14 amino acids. Germline V CDR1 and CDR2: LNHDA, SQIVND (reference sequence). The CDR3 here is CASSMGLADNEQFF. The CDR3 coding sequence is TGTGCCAGTAGTATGGGACTAGCGGACAATGAGCAGTTCTTC.

This clonotype turned up a few times. The genes are TRBV5-1 and TRBJ1-4; no definite D call. The CDR3 sequence is 15 residues long. The V gene's germline CDR1 is SGHRS and CDR2 YFSETQ. Trimming removed 0 bases at V and 6 bases at J, with 12 bases between. CDR3 region: CASSLEGNSHEKLFF. Here the CDR3 DNA reads TGCGCCAGCAGCTTGGAGGGTAACTCGCATGAAAAACTGTTTTTT.

This chain links TRBV5-5 with TRBJ2-3, with a tentative D call TRBD2 (5 bases). Trimming stripped 1 base from V and 5 bases from J, with 11 bases between. Germline assignment: CDR1 SGHKS and CDR2 YYEKEE (reference sequence). The CDR3 extends over 14 amino acids. CDR3 loop: CASSLFSAGDTQYF. Written as DNA, the CDR3 is TGTGCCAGCAGCTTGTTTAGCGCGGGAGATACGCAGTATTTT.

The V and J genes are TRBV7-3 and TRBJ2-1, with 10 positions matching TRBD2. The germline V gene has CDR1 SGHTA and CDR2 FQGTGA. The CDR3 has 15 amino acids. Trimming cost V 2 bases and J 12 bases; bases outside gene matches: 10. CDR3 nucleotide sequence: TGTGCCAGCAGCTTATCACTAGCGGGAATTATAGGGCAGTTCTTC. This gives the protein CASSLSLAGIIGQFF.

This clonotype was seen only a few times. The CDR3 sequence: CASSPRYGSYEQYF. DNA of the CDR3: TGTGCCAGCAGCCCTCGATACGGTTCCTACGAGCAGTACTTC. The genes are TRBV14 and TRBJ2-7, with D unresolved. Germline V gene data show CDR1 as SGHDN and CDR2 as FVKESK. There are 14 residues in the CDR3. The V and J ends lost 4 bases and 1 base respectively, with 11 bases between them.

This clonotype has ten or more counts. The J gene is TRBJ2-7, the V gene TRBV5-1, with a tentative D call TRBD2 (6 bases). Trimming took 0 bases from V and 4 from J, leaving 11 bases between them. The germline V gene encodes CDR1 SGHRS and CDR2 YFSETQ. The CDR3 is 14 residues long. CDR3 in amino acids: CASSLGSGAYEQYF. The CDR3 DNA reads TGCGCCAGCAGCTTGGGATCGGGAGCATACGAGCAGTACTTC.